This entry lists 7 T cell receptor beta chains sequenced from one sample in a study of blood T cell repertoires in COVID-19. Clones were sequenced by immunoSEQ multiplex PCR, and TCRdb holds only the in-frame ones, with some missing. The data contain around 380,000 clones, more than 75% of them singletons. The sequenced sample consisted of PBMCs or T cells enriched from blood (not recorded which). These receptor sequences come from a man aged 30-40 years who had recovered from COVID-19.

The V gene is TRBV19, the J gene TRBJ1-1; D gene unclear. There are 13 residues in the CDR3. V shed 7 bases and J shed 7 bases, with 16 bases lying between them. Germline CDR1 reads LNHDA; CDR2 reads SQIVND (reference sequence). CDR3 nucleotide sequence: TGTGCCAGTATCTCCCGGAGGTGGGGTGAAGCTTTCTTT. It encodes CASISRRWGEAFF.

This clone was detected only once. The chain is built from TRBV30 and TRBJ1-2; D remains ambiguous. CDR3 size: 12 residues. Germline V CDR1 and CDR2: GTSNPN, SVGIG (reference sequence). V lost 7 bases to trimming and J lost 1 base, with 10 bases between them. The CDR3 sequence: CASYKHNYGYTF. In DNA form, the CDR3 reads TGTGCCTCTTATAAACATAACTATGGCTACACCTTC.

This chain connects TRBV21-1 to TRBJ1-5; the table names TRBD1, a call not compared with the DNA. TRBV21-1 has pseudogene status. The CDR3 is made up of 13 amino acids. This chain's CDR3 is CASSAPVDQPQHF. The DNA of the CDR3 is TGTGCCAGCAGCGCCCCAGTTGATCAGCCCCAGCATTTT.

The chain carries TRBV5-4 and TRBJ2-7, with 11 positions matching TRBD1. The germline V gene has CDR1 SGHNT and CDR2 YYREEE (reference sequence). The CDR3 sequence is 15 residues long. Trimming took 5 bases from V and 2 from J; bases not matched to a gene: 6. In DNA, the CDR3 is TGTGCCAGCAGTTCTGGGACAGGGGGAACCTACGAGCAGTACTTC. Translated, it gives CASSSGTGGTYEQYF.

The genes are TRBV9 and TRBJ2-2; possibly TRBD2 for D (6 bases). This CDR3 spans 18 amino acids. Germline V CDR1 and CDR2: SGDLS, YYNGEE. Between the trimmed V and J ends, which lost 0 bases and 5 bases, there was a span of 20 bases. CDR3 region: CASSVAGAGPFGTGELFF. The CDR3 coding sequence is TGTGCCAGCAGCGTAGCTGGAGCGGGCCCCTTCGGTACCGGGGAGCTGTTTTTT.

The chain couples TRBV3-1 (or the pseudogene TRBV3-2) to TRBJ1-3; D not certain. Trimming removed 5 bases at V and 2 bases at J, with 7 bases between. Germline loops: CDR1 LGHDT, CDR2 YNNKEL (reference sequence). This CDR3 contains 13 residues. The CDR3 nucleotides read TGTGCCAGCAGCACGACACCTGGAAACACCATATATTTT. As protein: CASSTTPGNTIYF.

The chain couples TRBV30 to TRBJ1-3; D unclear. The germline gives CDR1 GTSNPN, CDR2 SVGIG (reference sequence). The V gene lost 2 bases and the J gene lost 9 bases, with 17 bases spanning the gap. CDR3 length: 14 amino acids. The CDR3 loop is CAWSLMAGSGTIYF. CDR3 nucleotide sequence: TGTGCCTGGAGTCTTATGGCCGGTTCGGGCACCATATATTTT.